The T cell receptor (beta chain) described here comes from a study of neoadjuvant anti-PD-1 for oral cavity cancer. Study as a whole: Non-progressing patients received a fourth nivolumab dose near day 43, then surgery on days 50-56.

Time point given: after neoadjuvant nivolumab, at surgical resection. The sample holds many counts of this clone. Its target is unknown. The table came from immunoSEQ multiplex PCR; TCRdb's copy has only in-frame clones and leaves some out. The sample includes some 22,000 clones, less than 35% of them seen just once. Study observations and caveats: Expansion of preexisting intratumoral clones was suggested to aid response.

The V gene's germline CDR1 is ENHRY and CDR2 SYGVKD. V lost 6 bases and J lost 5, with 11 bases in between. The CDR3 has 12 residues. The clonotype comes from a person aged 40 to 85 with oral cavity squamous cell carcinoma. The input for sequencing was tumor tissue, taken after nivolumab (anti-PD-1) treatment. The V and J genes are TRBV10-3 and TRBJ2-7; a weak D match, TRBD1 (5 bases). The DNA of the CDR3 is TGTGCCATCAGGCAGGGTGACCACGAGCAGTACTTC. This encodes CAIRQGDHEQYF.